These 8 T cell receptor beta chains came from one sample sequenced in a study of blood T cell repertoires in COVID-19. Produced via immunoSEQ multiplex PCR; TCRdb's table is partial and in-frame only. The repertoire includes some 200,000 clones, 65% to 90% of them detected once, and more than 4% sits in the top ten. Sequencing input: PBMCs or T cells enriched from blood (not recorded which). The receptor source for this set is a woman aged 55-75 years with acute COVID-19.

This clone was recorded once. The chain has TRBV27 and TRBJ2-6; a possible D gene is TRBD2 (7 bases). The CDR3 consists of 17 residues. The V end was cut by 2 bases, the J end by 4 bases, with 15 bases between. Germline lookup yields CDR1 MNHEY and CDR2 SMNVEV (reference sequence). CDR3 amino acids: CASSLIGGRKGANVLTF. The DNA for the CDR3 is TGTGCCAGCAGTTTAATCGGGGGGCGGAAGGGGGCCAACGTCCTGACTTTC.

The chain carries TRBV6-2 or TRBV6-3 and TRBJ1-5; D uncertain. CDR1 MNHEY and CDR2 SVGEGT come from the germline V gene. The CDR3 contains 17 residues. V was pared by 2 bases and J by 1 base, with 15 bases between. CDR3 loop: CASSYARDPSSNQPQHF. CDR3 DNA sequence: TGTGCCAGCAGTTACGCCCGAGATCCCTCCAGCAATCAGCCCCAGCATTTT.

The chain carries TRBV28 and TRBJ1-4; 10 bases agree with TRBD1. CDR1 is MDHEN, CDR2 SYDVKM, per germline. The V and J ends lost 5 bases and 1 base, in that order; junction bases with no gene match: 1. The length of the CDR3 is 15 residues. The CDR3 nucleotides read TGTGCCAGCAGTGACAGGGGGCAAACTAATGAAAAACTGTTTTTT. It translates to CASSDRGQTNEKLFF.

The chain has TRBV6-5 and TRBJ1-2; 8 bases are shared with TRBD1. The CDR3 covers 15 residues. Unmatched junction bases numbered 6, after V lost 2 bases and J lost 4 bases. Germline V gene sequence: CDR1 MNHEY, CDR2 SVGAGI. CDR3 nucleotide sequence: TGTGCCAGCAGTTACGGACAGGGCGAACTCTATGGCTACACCTTC. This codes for CASSYGQGELYGYTF.

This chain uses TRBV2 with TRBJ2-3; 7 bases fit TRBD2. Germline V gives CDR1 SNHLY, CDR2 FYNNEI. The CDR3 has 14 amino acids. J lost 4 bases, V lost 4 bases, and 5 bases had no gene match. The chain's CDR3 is CASSGGTKADTQYF. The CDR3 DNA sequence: TGTGCCAGCAGTGGGGGGACTAAGGCAGATACGCAGTATTTT.

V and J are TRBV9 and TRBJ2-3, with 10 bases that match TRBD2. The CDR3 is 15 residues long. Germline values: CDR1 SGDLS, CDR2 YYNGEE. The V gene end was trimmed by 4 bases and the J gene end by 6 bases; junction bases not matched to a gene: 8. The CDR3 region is CASSPGTSEADTQYF. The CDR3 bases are TGTGCCAGCAGCCCAGGGACTAGCGAGGCGGATACGCAGTATTTT.

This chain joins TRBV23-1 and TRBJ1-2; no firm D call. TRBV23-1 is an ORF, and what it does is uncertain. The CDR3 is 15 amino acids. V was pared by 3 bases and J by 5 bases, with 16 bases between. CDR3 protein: CASSQASGLRYGYTF. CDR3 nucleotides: TGCGCCAGCAGTCAGGCATCGGGTTTAAGATATGGCTACACCTTC.

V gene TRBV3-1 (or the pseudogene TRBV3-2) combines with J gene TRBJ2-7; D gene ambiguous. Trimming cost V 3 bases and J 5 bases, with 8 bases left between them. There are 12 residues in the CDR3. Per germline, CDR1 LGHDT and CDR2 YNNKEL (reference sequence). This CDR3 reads CASSHGSHEQYF. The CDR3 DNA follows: TGTGCCAGCAGCCATGGTAGCCACGAGCAGTACTTC.